This is a list of T cell receptor beta chains from one sample in a study of T-cell reconstitution after alpha-beta-depleted transplantation in children. TCRdb processed the PCR reads anew with MiXCR; each CDR3 protein has one entry. The data contain 220,000 or so distinct CDR3 sequences, 6.5% to 9% of them seen just once; the ten biggest clones take up 5% to 7%. The material was PBMCs, mostly from graft donor cells, obtained 180 days after TCRalphabeta/CD19-depleted stem cell transplant. Receptors were obtained from a male patient aged 5 to 17 who had a stem cell transplant for acute lymphoblastic leukemia, so the T cells may come from the graft donor. Both conserved end residues are part of each CDR3. A D gene is named only where the DNA matches it firmly. Where a row states a size, it is once, few, many or the class of an expanded clone; other rows omit it.

size	V	D	J	DNA	CDR3
many	TRBV20-1	.	TRBJ2-7	TGCAGTGCTAGAGTCTCTGACTCTAGCTCCTACGAGCAGTACTTC	CSARVSDSSSYEQYF
many	TRBV29-1	TRBD1	TRBJ1-1	TGCAGCGTTGAAGGTAGCAGTGGGACAGACACTGAAGCTTTCTTT	CSVEGSSGTDTEAFF
many	TRBV7-3	.	TRBJ1-2	TGTGCCAGCAGCTTAACGGGGGGAAATGGCTACACCTTC	CASSLTGGNGYTF
.	TRBV6-5	.	TRBJ2-7	TGTGCCAGCTCCCAGGTAGGGGAGCAGTACTTC	CASSQVGEQYF
many	TRBV7-9	.	TRBJ2-5	TGTGCCAGCAGCTTAGCCGTCCGGAGAGAGACCCAGTACTTC	CASSLAVRRETQYF
many	TRBV5-1	TRBD1	TRBJ2-2	TGCGCCAGCAGCCCGGGACAGGGGATCGCCGGGGAGCTGTTTTTT	CASSPGQGIAGELFF
many	TRBV7-2	.	TRBJ2-1	TGTGCCAGCAGCTACAGCCCCCGGGACAACAGCAATGAGCAGTTCTTC	CASSYSPRDNSNEQFF
many	TRBV11-3	.	TRBJ1-1	TGTGCCAGCGCGGCGGGGCCGCTGAACACTGAAGCTTTCTTT	CASAAGPLNTEAFF
many	TRBV3-1	.	TRBJ2-1	TGTGCCAGCAGCCAAGATAGACCTTTAAACTACAATGAGCAGTTCTTC	CASSQDRPLNYNEQFF
many	TRBV28	TRBD2	TRBJ2-5	TGTGCCAGCAGTTCCCCAGCCGGGACTAGCGGGAGAGGGACCCAGTACTTC	CASSSPAGTSGRGTQYF
many	TRBV6-2/TRBV6-3	TRBD1	TRBJ1-5	TGTGCCAGCCTGGACAGGGACAGGAATCAGCCCCAGCATTTT	CASLDRDRNQPQHF
many	TRBV6-5	.	TRBJ1-2	TGTGCCAGCAGTTACAGCTCAGGGCCATATGGCTACACCTTC	CASSYSSGPYGYTF
many	TRBV10-3	.	TRBJ1-4	TGTGCCATCAGTGAGTCAGAGGGAAAACTGTTTTTT	CAISESEGKLFF
few	TRBV5-1	.	TRBJ1-4	TGCGCCAGCAGCTTGGCCGTAGGGATAGGAGAAAAACTGTTTTTT	CASSLAVGIGEKLFF
few	TRBV20-1	.	TRBJ2-5	TGCAGTGCCTGGGGCCAGCAAGAGACCCAGTACTTC	CSAWGQQETQYF
many	TRBV25-1	TRBD2	TRBJ2-3	TGTGCCAGCGGGGGGGGCACAGATACGCAGTATTTT	CASGGGTDTQYF
many	TRBV28	.	TRBJ2-7	TGTGCCAGCACCCCCTGGGGAGGCTCCTACGAGCAGTACTTC	CASTPWGGSYEQYF
many	TRBV29-1	.	TRBJ2-7	TGCAGCGTTGGTCGACACAAGGGTAGCTCCTACGAGCAGTACTTC	CSVGRHKGSSYEQYF
many	TRBV20-1	TRBD2	TRBJ2-1	TGCAGTGCTGGTCGACTAGCGGGAGGGGACAATGAGCAGTTCTTC	CSAGRLAGGDNEQFF
many	TRBV6-4	.	TRBJ2-1	TGTGCCAGCAGTCTGTACCCGAGCTCCTACAATGAGCAGTTCTTC	CASSLYPSSYNEQFF
few	TRBV28	TRBD2	TRBJ2-7	TGTGCCAGCAGTGTTAGCGGGGAACATTACGAGCAGTACTTC	CASSVSGEHYEQYF
many	TRBV20-1	TRBD1	TRBJ2-3	TGCAGTGCTCAAAGATGGGGAAACAGGGGGCGCATCACAGATACGCAGTATTTT	CSAQRWGNRGRITDTQYF
many	TRBV4-3	.	TRBJ1-1	TGCGCCAGCAGCCAAGGACAGGTGAACACTGAAGCTTTCTTT	CASSQGQVNTEAFF
many	TRBV7-9	.	TRBJ1-2	TGTGCCAGCAGCTTAGCGCCAGGGGCGAAACCCTATGGCTACACCTTC	CASSLAPGAKPYGYTF
many	TRBV9	TRBD1	TRBJ1-1	TGTGCCAGCAGCCCTGGACAGGGACTTCTTGGGACTGAAGCTTTCTTT	CASSPGQGLLGTEAFF
many	TRBV5-1	TRBD1	TRBJ1-6	TGCGCCAGCAGCTTGGACCGCCGGGACAGAGCTAATTCACCCCTCCACTTT	CASSLDRRDRANSPLHF
many	TRBV7-6	TRBD1	TRBJ1-4	TGTGCCAGCAGCTTAGCGCCGGGACAGAGATCAACTAATGAAAAACTGTTTTTT	CASSLAPGQRSTNEKLFF
many	TRBV4-2	.	TRBJ2-1	TGTGCCAGCAGCCAAGGGTTCGCACACAGGGGAGGGGATGAGCAGTTCTTC	CASSQGFAHRGGDEQFF
many	TRBV5-1	TRBD1	TRBJ2-4	TGCGCCAGCAGCTCGACAGGGGAGGACATTCAGTACTTC	CASSSTGEDIQYF
many	TRBV20-1	.	TRBJ2-5	TGCAGTGCTAATCCCTCGGACAGCGGGGAGACCCAGTACTTC	CSANPSDSGETQYF
few	TRBV19	.	TRBJ2-2	TGTGCCAGTAGCCCGCACCCCCACGGGACGTCGAACACCGGGGAGCTGTTTTTT	CASSPHPHGTSNTGELFF
many	TRBV15	TRBD1	TRBJ1-5	TGTGCCACCAGCGACAGGGGACAGCCGTATCAGCCCCAGCATTTT	CATSDRGQPYQPQHF
many	TRBV12-3/TRBV12-4	.	TRBJ2-2	TGTGCCAGCAGCCCCGGGACAAGGGAGCTGTTTTTT	CASSPGTRELFF
few	TRBV7-7	.	TRBJ2-1	TGTGCCAGCAGCTTGGGGGACTACAATGAGCAGTTCTTC	CASSLGDYNEQFF
few	TRBV20-1	TRBD2	TRBJ2-5	TGCTGTGCTAGACGCCTAGCGGGAGGGCAGGTCCAAGAGACCCAGTACTTC	CCARRLAGGQVQETQYF
many	TRBV12-3/TRBV12-4	.	TRBJ2-2	TGTGCCAGCACCTTTAGTGTGGGTGGCGGGGAGCTGTTTTTT	CASTFSVGGGELFF
many	TRBV7-2	.	TRBJ2-3	TGTGCCAGCAGCTTAGCGGGGAGGCCTATCAGCACAGATACGCAGTATTTT	CASSLAGRPISTDTQYF
many	TRBV4-2	.	TRBJ2-7	TGTGCCAGCAGCCCCCCGGAAGGCCGTCAGGGGTCCTACGAGCAGTACTTC	CASSPPEGRQGSYEQYF
few	TRBV5-1	.	TRBJ2-3	TGCGCCAGCAGCTTGATCGAGGGAACAGATACGCAGTATTTT	CASSLIEGTDTQYF
many	TRBV20-1	TRBD1	TRBJ1-2	TGCAGTGCCGAGGACTTCAGGGGGGCCCTTAGCCATGGCTACACCTTC	CSAEDFRGALSHGYTF
many	TRBV7-9	TRBD2	TRBJ2-5	TGTGCCAGCAGCATTAGCGGGGGGCTCCAAGAGACCCAGTACTTC	CASSISGGLQETQYF
many	TRBV7-9	TRBD1	TRBJ2-7	TGTGCCAGCAGCCCGGGGACAGGGGCTTTTGACGAGCAGTACTTC	CASSPGTGAFDEQYF
many	TRBV4-3	.	TRBJ2-7	TGCGCCAGCAGCCAAGATTATCAGGGCTACGAGCAGTACTTC	CASSQDYQGYEQYF
many	TRBV27	.	TRBJ1-6	TGTGCCAGCAGTCGCCGGGACTGGAATTCACCCCTCCACTTT	CASSRRDWNSPLHF
many	TRBV14	.	TRBJ2-1	TGTGCCAGCAGCCCTCGGCGCGCGGTCTACAATGAGCAGTTCTTC	CASSPRRAVYNEQFF
many	TRBV6-1	.	TRBJ2-5	TGTGCCAGCAGTGAAGCGTGGTCAGGCCGACAAGAGACCCAGTACTTC	CASSEAWSGRQETQYF
many	TRBV7-9	.	TRBJ1-1	TGTGCCAGCACCGATCCCCCCTTT	CASTDPPF
many	TRBV5-1	.	TRBJ2-7	TGCGCCAGCAGCTTGCTGGCCCTCGGAGGCTCCTACGAGCAGTACTTC	CASSLLALGGSYEQYF
many	TRBV3-1	.	TRBJ2-2	TGTGCCAGCAGCCAAGGTGGGGGTACTATGACCGGGGAGCTGTTTTTT	CASSQGGGTMTGELFF
.	TRBV28	.	TRBJ1-5	TGTGCCAGCAGACGGCCAGGAGGAGGACAGCCCCAGCATTTT	CASRRPGGGQPQHF
many	TRBV12-3/TRBV12-4	.	TRBJ2-3	TGTGCCAGCAGCTCCAGAGGGGGCACAGATACGCAGTATTTT	CASSSRGGTDTQYF
many	TRBV6-1	.	TRBJ1-2	TGTGCCAGCAGTGAACTTCATGGCTACACCTTC	CASSELHGYTF
many	TRBV7-9	TRBD1	TRBJ1-1	TGTGCCAGCAGCTTCCTTCAGGGGGAGGACACTGAAGCTTTCTTT	CASSFLQGEDTEAFF